This TCR beta chain was profiled in a study of blood T cell repertoires in COVID-19. Study-wide background: The origin of the acute and convalescent COVID-19 samples was the United States, Italy and Spain. T cells, B-cell-depleted T cells, or PBMCs supplied cDNA or gDNA.

The authors' processing: For nucleated cells, counts were estimated from reference gene primer amplification. The method was immunoSEQ multiplex PCR; TCRdb's version includes in-frame clones alone and lacks a portion of them. V, J and clone size are taken as reported in that table, and D and trimming were inferred from the DNA itself. The sample lists some 200,000 clones, almost 85% occurring once. The V gene lost 1 base and the J gene lost 2 bases, with 5 bases spanning the gap. This CDR3 spans 13 amino acids. Germline lookup yields CDR1 LGHNA and CDR2 YNFKEQ. The chain recombines TRBV4-2 with TRBJ1-2; D call uncertain. This TCR was recovered from a woman aged 40-49 years with acute or convalescent COVID-19. Sequencing was done on a sample of peripheral blood. This CDR3 reads CASSQAQNYGYTF. CDR3 bases: TGTGCCAGCAGCCAAGCACAGAACTATGGCTACACCTTC.